These T cell receptor beta chains were read from a single sample in a study of cytomegalovirus exposure and HLA in healthy donors. TCRdb's copy holds only in-frame clones and misses some; the assay was immunoSEQ multiplex PCR. Among some 110,000 clones listed, around 86% were seen once. Sequenced sample: PBMCs. The receptors were gathered from a man aged 25 to 45 in good health and CMV-seropositive. The CDR3 runs from the conserved cysteine through the conserved F or W. D genes are given only for firm matches. Clone sizes are given selectively: once, few, many, or a class where the clone is expanded.

j_call: TRBJ2-1
v_call: TRBV7-2
clone_size: NA
cdr3_length: 12
d_call: NA
cdr3_aa: CASSLVGGEQFF
cdr3_nt: TGTGCCAGCAGCTTAGTAGGAGGTGAGCAGTTCTTC

j_call: TRBJ1-4
v_call: TRBV6-5
clone_size: NA
cdr3_length: 13
d_call: NA
cdr3_aa: CASSYGSYEKLFF
cdr3_nt: TGTGCCAGCAGTTACGGTAGCTACGAAAAACTGTTTTTT

j_call: TRBJ1-6
v_call: TRBV5-1
clone_size: NA
cdr3_length: 14
d_call: TRBD1
cdr3_aa: CASSQGQGNSPLHF
cdr3_nt: TGCGCCAGCAGCCAGGGACAGGGGAATTCACCCCTCCACTTT

j_call: TRBJ1-6
v_call: TRBV6-1
clone_size: NA
cdr3_length: 15
d_call: NA
cdr3_aa: CASSEAQGSGSPLHF
cdr3_nt: TGTGCCAGCAGTGAAGCTCAGGGGAGTGGCTCACCCCTCCACTTT

j_call: TRBJ1-2
v_call: TRBV5-6
clone_size: NA
cdr3_length: 13
d_call: NA
cdr3_aa: CASSPGGGNGYTF
cdr3_nt: TGTGCCAGCAGCCCGGGGGGGGGAAATGGCTACACCTTC

j_call: TRBJ1-2
v_call: TRBV7-8
clone_size: few
cdr3_length: 14
d_call: NA
cdr3_aa: CASSLDRGGYGYTF
cdr3_nt: TGTGCCAGCAGCTTAGATCGGGGAGGCTATGGCTACACCTTC

j_call: TRBJ2-3
v_call: TRBV4-3
clone_size: once
cdr3_length: 15
d_call: TRBD1
cdr3_aa: CASSQDRTGKDTQYF
cdr3_nt: TGCGCCAGCAGCCAAGATAGGACAGGGAAAGATACGCAGTATTTT

j_call: TRBJ1-1
v_call: TRBV4-1
clone_size: NA
cdr3_length: 16
d_call: NA
cdr3_aa: CASSQDRGGVSTEAFF
cdr3_nt: TGCGCCAGCAGCCAAGATCGGGGGGGCGTGAGCACTGAAGCTTTCTTT

j_call: TRBJ2-2
v_call: TRBV30
clone_size: NA
cdr3_length: 13
d_call: NA
cdr3_aa: CAWSAQSTGELFF
cdr3_nt: TGTGCCTGGAGTGCCCAATCCACCGGGGAGCTGTTTTTT

j_call: TRBJ2-2
v_call: TRBV18
clone_size: NA
cdr3_length: 16
d_call: TRBD2
cdr3_aa: CASSPPLAGNTGELFF
cdr3_nt: TGTGCCAGCTCACCACCGCTAGCGGGGAACACCGGGGAGCTGTTTTTT

j_call: TRBJ1-4
v_call: TRBV4-3
clone_size: NA
cdr3_length: 17
d_call: NA
cdr3_aa: CASSQGNLGRGDEKLFF
cdr3_nt: TGCGCCAGCAGCCAAGGGAACTTGGGGAGGGGCGATGAAAAACTGTTTTTT

j_call: TRBJ2-1
v_call: TRBV11-2
clone_size: NA
cdr3_length: 13
d_call: NA
cdr3_aa: CASSLGRFNEQFF
cdr3_nt: TGTGCCAGCAGCTTAGGGAGGTTCAATGAGCAGTTCTTC

j_call: TRBJ2-5
v_call: TRBV7-9
clone_size: NA
cdr3_length: 13
d_call: TRBD1
cdr3_aa: CASSPGTGRVQYF
cdr3_nt: TGTGCCAGCAGCCCCGGGACAGGGAGGGTCCAGTACTTC

j_call: TRBJ1-2
v_call: TRBV5-5
clone_size: NA
cdr3_length: 17
d_call: NA
cdr3_aa: CASSLSPTGTDNYGYTF
cdr3_nt: TGTGCCAGCAGCTTGTCTCCGACCGGGACTGACAACTATGGCTACACCTTC

j_call: TRBJ2-7
v_call: TRBV30
clone_size: NA
cdr3_length: 13
d_call: NA
cdr3_aa: CAWSVGEAYEQYF
cdr3_nt: TGTGCCTGGAGTGTCGGGGAGGCCTACGAGCAGTACTTC

j_call: TRBJ1-1
v_call: TRBV5-4
clone_size: NA
cdr3_length: 14
d_call: NA
cdr3_aa: CASSLSDKATEAFF
cdr3_nt: TGTGCCAGCAGCTTGTCGGACAAGGCCACTGAAGCTTTCTTT

j_call: TRBJ2-7
v_call: TRBV5-1
clone_size: few
cdr3_length: 15
d_call: NA
cdr3_aa: CASSLDGAPSYEQYF
cdr3_nt: TGCGCCAGCAGCTTGGATGGGGCCCCTTCCTACGAGCAGTACTTC

j_call: TRBJ2-7
v_call: TRBV7-9
clone_size: NA
cdr3_length: 16
d_call: TRBD2
cdr3_aa: CASSLGASGGADEQYF
cdr3_nt: TGTGCCAGCAGCTTAGGGGCTAGCGGGGGGGCCGACGAGCAGTACTTC

j_call: TRBJ2-7
v_call: TRBV18
clone_size: NA
cdr3_length: 15
d_call: TRBD2
cdr3_aa: CASSPYSGGAHEQYF
cdr3_nt: TGTGCCAGCTCACCATATAGCGGGGGGGCCCACGAGCAGTACTTC

j_call: TRBJ1-2
v_call: TRBV5-1
clone_size: NA
cdr3_length: 13
d_call: NA
cdr3_aa: CASSLAGADGYTF
cdr3_nt: TGCGCCAGCAGCTTGGCAGGGGCCGATGGCTACACCTTC

j_call: TRBJ1-2
v_call: TRBV10-1
clone_size: once
cdr3_length: 14
d_call: NA
cdr3_aa: CASSPGSLSYGYTF
cdr3_nt: TGCGCCAGCAGTCCGGGATCCCTTTCCTATGGCTACACCTTC

j_call: TRBJ2-3
v_call: TRBV5-1
clone_size: NA
cdr3_length: 13
d_call: NA
cdr3_aa: CASGLGLADTQYF
cdr3_nt: TGCGCCAGCGGACTGGGACTCGCAGATACGCAGTATTTT

j_call: TRBJ2-3
v_call: TRBV4-3
clone_size: NA
cdr3_length: 18
d_call: NA
cdr3_aa: CASSQELPSSYSTDTQYF
cdr3_nt: TGCGCCAGCAGCCAAGAACTACCGTCCAGCTATAGCACAGATACGCAGTATTTT

j_call: TRBJ1-2
v_call: TRBV18
clone_size: NA
cdr3_length: 16
d_call: TRBD1
cdr3_aa: CASSPPGTGGTYGYTF
cdr3_nt: TGTGCCAGCTCACCACCGGGGACAGGGGGGACCTATGGCTACACCTTC

j_call: TRBJ1-5
v_call: TRBV2
clone_size: NA
cdr3_length: 12
d_call: NA
cdr3_aa: CASSSGSQPQHF
cdr3_nt: TGTGCCAGCAGCTCGGGGAGTCAGCCCCAGCATTTT

j_call: TRBJ2-1
v_call: TRBV4-1
clone_size: NA
cdr3_length: 14
d_call: NA
cdr3_aa: CASSQGGSYNEQFF
cdr3_nt: TGCGCCAGCAGCCAAGGCGGTTCCTACAATGAGCAGTTCTTC

j_call: TRBJ1-1
v_call: TRBV16
clone_size: once
cdr3_length: 12
d_call: TRBD1
cdr3_aa: CASSQQGAEAFF
cdr3_nt: TGTGCCAGCAGCCAACAGGGGGCTGAAGCTTTCTTT

j_call: TRBJ2-7
v_call: TRBV2
clone_size: NA
cdr3_length: 14
d_call: TRBD1
cdr3_aa: CASNPGQGAHEQYF
cdr3_nt: TGTGCCAGCAATCCGGGACAGGGGGCACACGAGCAGTACTTC

j_call: TRBJ1-4
v_call: TRBV5-1
clone_size: NA
cdr3_length: 15
d_call: NA
cdr3_aa: CASSLAGGIGEKLFF
cdr3_nt: TGCGCCAGCAGCTTGGCCGGGGGGATTGGTGAAAAACTGTTTTTT

j_call: TRBJ1-4
v_call: TRBV5-1
clone_size: NA
cdr3_length: 14
d_call: NA
cdr3_aa: CASSLTVPNEKLFF
cdr3_nt: TGCGCCAGCAGCTTGACAGTACCTAATGAAAAACTGTTTTTT

j_call: TRBJ2-5
v_call: TRBV6-1
clone_size: NA
cdr3_length: 13
d_call: TRBD1
cdr3_aa: CASRDRGPETQYF
cdr3_nt: TGTGCCAGCCGGGACAGGGGGCCGGAGACCCAGTACTTC

j_call: TRBJ2-7
v_call: TRBV7-7
clone_size: NA
cdr3_length: 13
d_call: NA
cdr3_aa: CASSQDLTYEQYF
cdr3_nt: TGTGCTAGCAGCCAGGACTTGACCTACGAGCAGTACTTC

j_call: TRBJ2-7
v_call: TRBV7-9
clone_size: NA
cdr3_length: 15
d_call: TRBD1
cdr3_aa: CASSFAFGQGGEQYF
cdr3_nt: TGTGCCAGCAGCTTTGCCTTTGGACAGGGGGGCGAGCAGTACTTC

j_call: TRBJ1-1
v_call: TRBV6-1
clone_size: NA
cdr3_length: 14
d_call: NA
cdr3_aa: CASNGRGWNTEAFF
cdr3_nt: TGTGCCAGCAATGGGCGGGGTTGGAACACTGAAGCTTTCTTT

j_call: TRBJ2-7
v_call: TRBV27
clone_size: once
cdr3_length: 14
d_call: NA
cdr3_aa: CASSLGQEFYEQYF
cdr3_nt: TGTGCCAGCAGTTTGGGACAAGAGTTCTACGAGCAGTACTTC

j_call: TRBJ1-4
v_call: TRBV4-3
clone_size: few
cdr3_length: 15
d_call: NA
cdr3_aa: CASSQDTAPGEKLFF
cdr3_nt: TGCGCCAGCAGCCAAGACACAGCTCCTGGCGAAAAACTGTTTTTT

j_call: TRBJ1-6
v_call: TRBV4-1
clone_size: NA
cdr3_length: 16
d_call: NA
cdr3_aa: CASSQDGGAGNSPLHF
cdr3_nt: TGCGCCAGCAGCCAAGATGGGGGGGCAGGGAATTCACCCCTCCACTTT

j_call: TRBJ2-7
v_call: TRBV6-1
clone_size: NA
cdr3_length: 13
d_call: NA
cdr3_aa: CASNPDSYYEQYF
cdr3_nt: TGTGCCAGCAACCCAGACAGTTACTACGAGCAGTACTTC

j_call: TRBJ1-5
v_call: TRBV5-1
clone_size: NA
cdr3_length: 14
d_call: NA
cdr3_aa: CASSQDGGNQPQHF
cdr3_nt: TGCGCCAGCAGCCAGGACGGGGGCAATCAGCCCCAGCATTTT

j_call: TRBJ1-4
v_call: TRBV29-1
clone_size: NA
cdr3_length: 12
d_call: NA
cdr3_aa: CSVVGADEKLFF
cdr3_nt: TGCAGCGTTGTTGGCGCGGATGAAAAACTGTTTTTT

j_call: TRBJ2-3
v_call: TRBV5-1
clone_size: NA
cdr3_length: 15
d_call: NA
cdr3_aa: CASSVSPARTDTQYF
cdr3_nt: TGCGCCAGCAGCGTAAGCCCCGCTCGCACAGATACGCAGTATTTT

j_call: TRBJ1-4
v_call: TRBV6-5
clone_size: NA
cdr3_length: 15
d_call: TRBD1
cdr3_aa: CASCRTGGGNEKLFF
cdr3_nt: TGTGCCAGCTGCCGAACAGGGGGGGGTAATGAAAAACTGTTTTTT

j_call: TRBJ1-1
v_call: TRBV6-1
clone_size: NA
cdr3_length: 14
d_call: NA
cdr3_aa: CASRSGGEGTEAFF
cdr3_nt: TGTGCCAGCAGAAGTGGGGGCGAGGGAACTGAAGCTTTCTTT

j_call: TRBJ2-5
v_call: TRBV5-1
clone_size: NA
cdr3_length: 14
d_call: NA
cdr3_aa: CASSPGGGGETQYF
cdr3_nt: TGCGCCAGCAGCCCGGGCGGCGGAGGGGAGACCCAGTACTTC

j_call: TRBJ1-1
v_call: TRBV6-6
clone_size: NA
cdr3_length: 15
d_call: TRBD1
cdr3_aa: CASSNPGQGNTEAFF
cdr3_nt: TGTGCCAGCAGTAACCCGGGACAGGGAAACACTGAAGCTTTCTTT